This record covers a single TCR beta chain. Its specificity is unknown. This entry is derived from a study of cytomegalovirus exposure and HLA in healthy donors. Broader study findings: With DRB1 most and HLA-C fewest, TCR association rates differed between HLA loci in a later analysis. A few chains tied to CMV proved CMV antigen-specific in vitro.

PCR was performed using 60 Vbeta and 13 Jbeta primers. The repertoire was sequenced with immunoSEQ multiplex PCR; TCRdb's copy has only in-frame clones and lacks some. This specimen shows about 78,000 clones; the ten leading clones hold 7.5%. V lost 0 bases, J lost 0 bases, and 15 bases lay in between. This CDR3 is 18 amino acids long. In germline, CDR1 is SGDLS, CDR2 YYNGEE. The chain links TRBV9 to TRBJ1-4, with D possibly being TRBD1 (6 bases). This TCR was sampled from a female donor in good health and CMV-seropositive. The sequencing input was PBMCs. For the CDR3, the DNA is TGTGCCAGCAGCGTAGGGGTGGGGCAGGGGCCAACTAATGAAAAACTGTTTTTT. Its protein is CASSVGVGQGPTNEKLFF. The full variable domain, with the rest looked up from reference TRBV9 and TRBJ1-4, is DSGVTQTPKHLITATGQRVTLRCSPRSGDLSVYWYQQSLDQGLQFLIQYYNGEERAKGNILERFSAQQFPDLHSELNLSSLELGDSALYFCASSVGVGQGPTNEKLFFGSGTQLSVL.